This T cell receptor (beta chain) is from a study of regulatory T cells in long-lasting Graves disease. Study details: Graves' disease counted as persistent after over 5 years of antithyroid drugs with positive TSH receptor antibodies. The study, taken as a whole, reports: Patients whose Graves' disease persisted exhibited lower TCR diversity than those newly diagnosed.

The TCR beta library used iRepertoire HTBI primers with Arm-PCR amplification of CDR3. Study processing details: Identified across the samples were approximately 60 TRBV segments and 13 to 15 TRBJ segments. TCRdb fed the multiplex PCR reads into MiXCR, producing one record per CDR3 protein. For this entry, the V and J calls and clone size follow TCRdb and not the study's own pipeline. The sample lists fewer than 400,000 distinct CDR3 sequences; 20% were seen once. Time point denoted: persistent/refractory GD, antithyroid drugs over 5 years with positive TRAb. Making the TCR library involved RNA that had been extracted from PBMCs. Deletions cut 4 bases from V and 3 bases from J, with 12 bases between. The CDR3 spans 15 residues. CDR1 is LGHNA, CDR2 YNFKEQ, per germline. This clonotype has a handful of counts. Its target is unknown.

The TCR comes from a female donor with Graves disease. This sample comprised peripheral blood mononuclear cells (PBMCs), obtained when the disease was refractory, from a patient treated with antithyroid drugs. The chain is built from TRBV4-2 and TRBJ2-2; maybe TRBD2 (5 bases). The CDR3 DNA is TGTGCCAGCAGCCGCGAACTAGTCGACACCGGGGAGCTGTTTTTT. Translating it yields CASSRELVDTGELFF.